The present TCR beta chain was sequenced within a study of PD-1 blockade in classical Hodgkin lymphoma. This CDR3 region has 13 residues. CDR1 is MDHEN, CDR2 SYDVKM, per germline. The V end was cut by 10 bases, the J end by 4 bases, with 16 bases between. The time point is: cycle 4 day 1 (C4D1), after more than five weeks of nivolumab. Every single patient, without exception, relapsed after autologous stem cell transplantation, and brentuximab vedotin exposure varied. Comments on this clone: Its antigen remains unknown.

Study results and limitations: Later analyses included only patients treated at least 1 year post-ASCT. A reduction in baseline TCR diversity was reportedly seen in newly diagnosed patients relative to healthy donors.

TCRdb keeps only in-frame clones here, not all; method: immunoSEQ multiplex PCR. Of roughly 28,000 clones listed, 82% were seen once; the top ten hold under 20%. The J gene is TRBJ1-2, the V gene TRBV28; tentative D call: TRBD1 (6 bases). The sequence was collected from a human donor with classical Hodgkin lymphoma. Sequenced material: peripheral blood mononuclear cells (PBMCs), taken before the fourth cycle of nivolumab. In nucleotides, the CDR3 is TGTGCCATCCAGTTTACGGGGGCCTATGGCTACACCTTC. Protein sequence: CAIQFTGAYGYTF.